This entry lists 3 T cell receptor beta chains sequenced from one sample in a study of shared clonotypes between healthy human individuals. Profiled with immunoSEQ multiplex PCR; TCRdb holds only in-frame clones, not every one. The sample contains about 1.1 million clones, approximately 80% of which appear only once. The specimen sequenced was memory CD4+ T cells from PBMCs. Subset denoted: CD45RA-negative fraction. Receptors were obtained from a man between 18 and 29 years old in good health. Some clones in this sample may be carry-over from other donors' samples.

V usage is TRBV6-5 and J usage is TRBJ1-2, with 7 bases fitting TRBD1. The V gene's germline CDR1 is MNHEY and CDR2 SVGAGI. CDR3 size: 15 residues. V gave up 2 bases and J gave up 2 bases; unmatched junction bases: 5. The CDR3 reads CASSYTGTANYGYTF. DNA for the CDR3: TGTGCCAGCAGTTACACCGGGACAGCGAACTATGGCTACACCTTC.

This clone was counted once. The chain joins TRBV15 to TRBJ1-2; D perhaps matches TRBD1 (6 bases). CDR1 is LNHNV and CDR2 is YYDKDF in the germline V gene (reference sequence). V dropped 6 bases and J dropped 6 bases, with 17 bases sitting between them. There are 14 residues in the CDR3. This chain's CDR3 is CATRNTPGTHGYTF. CDR3 DNA: TGTGCCACCAGAAACACCCCAGGGACACATGGCTACACCTTC. Using reference TRBV15 and TRBJ1-2 for the parts outside the CDR3, the full variable domain is DAMVIQNPRYQVTQFGKPVTLSCSQTLNHNVMYWYQQKSSQAPKLLFHYYDKDFNNEADTPDNFQSRRPNTSFCFLDIRSPGLGDTAMYLCATRNTPGTHGYTFGSGTRLTVV.

This clone was seen more than once but under ten times. This sequence joins TRBV10-3 and TRBJ2-3; TRBD1 or TRBD2 may be the D gene (6 bases each). Trimming removed 2 bases at V and 2 bases at J, with 14 bases between. The CDR3 runs to 16 residues. Germline CDR1 is ENHRY and CDR2 is SYGVKD. The CDR3 DNA is TGTGCCATCAGTGAGCCCCGGGGGCGGACCACAGATACGCAGTATTTT. Amino acid sequence: CAISEPRGRTTDTQYF.